The rows below give T cell receptor beta chains drawn from one sample of a study of T cell responses to AZD1222 COVID-19 vaccine. Sequencing was performed with immunoSEQ multiplex PCR; in TCRdb, only in-frame clones are kept and a portion is missing. The table has 90,000 or so clones, more than 70% seen once. The sequences come from peripheral blood, collected on day 0 of AZD1222 vaccination. The receptor source for this set is an adult in good health. Both conserved end residues are part of each CDR3. A D gene is named only where the DNA matches it firmly. Size is omitted from some rows. Given values are once, few, many or a class for expanded clones.

>TRBJ1-5|16|TRBD1|TRBV5-1|-
CASSFTTGVTLSAQHF
TGCGCCAGCAGCTTTACTACAGGGGTTACCCTTTCGGCCCAGCATTTT
>TRBJ1-6|15|-|TRBV18|-
CASSQQGQLNSPLHF
TGTGCCAGCTCACAACAAGGCCAGCTTAATTCACCCCTCCACTTT
>TRBJ2-7|13|TRBD1|TRBV6-2/TRBV6-3|few
CASSYRQGREQYF
TGTGCCAGCAGTTATAGACAGGGGCGGGAGCAGTACTTC
>TRBJ2-7|13|TRBD1|TRBV4-2|-
CASSRDRDYEQYF
TGTGCCAGCAGCCGGGACAGGGACTACGAGCAGTACTTC
>TRBJ1-3|18|-|TRBV7-8|-
CASAQLTSWSSNGNTIYF
TGTGCCAGCGCCCAGCTTACGTCATGGAGTTCGAACGGAAACACCATATATTTT
>TRBJ1-4|15|-|TRBV3-1/TRBV3-2|-
CASSQQGGAGEKLFF
TGTGCCAGCAGCCAGCAAGGGGGGGCGGGTGAAAAACTGTTTTTT
>TRBJ1-4|17|-|TRBV7-8|-
CASSPGRGGGTNEKLFF
TGTGCCAGCAGCCCTGGTCGGGGGGGCGGAACTAATGAAAAACTGTTTTTT
>TRBJ2-7|13|-|TRBV4-3|-
CASSQLEGYEQYF
TGCGCCAGCAGCCAATTGGAGGGTTACGAGCAGTACTTC
>TRBJ1-1|14|-|TRBV7-2|-
CASSFWGLNTEAFF
TGTGCCAGCAGCTTTTGGGGACTGAACACTGAAGCTTTCTTT
>TRBJ2-2|16|-|TRBV4-2|-
CASSHSGTPSDGELFF
TGTGCCAGCAGCCACTCCGGGACCCCCAGTGACGGGGAGCTGTTTTTT
>TRBJ2-1|14|-|TRBV3-1/TRBV3-2|-
CASSQEGYYNEQFF
TGTGCCAGCAGCCAAGAAGGATACTACAATGAGCAGTTCTTC
>TRBJ1-1|17|TRBD1|TRBV4-3|few
CASSQGTGGRANTEAFF
TGCGCCAGCAGCCAAGGGACAGGGGGTAGGGCGAACACTGAAGCTTTCTTT
>TRBJ1-2|15|-|TRBV5-1|-
CASSSPDSTNYGYTF
TGCGCCAGCAGTTCTCCGGACTCCACTAACTATGGCTACACCTTC
>TRBJ2-7|13|TRBD2|TRBV12-3/TRBV12-4|-
CASTAGGLGEQYF
TGTGCCAGCACCGCGGGGGGGCTAGGAGAGCAGTACTTC
>TRBJ1-5|13|-|TRBV18|-
CASSPRAGQPQHF
TGTGCCAGCTCACCACGGGCGGGTCAGCCCCAGCATTTT
>TRBJ2-2|14|-|TRBV6-2/TRBV6-3|-
CASSYPKNTGELFF
TGTGCCAGCAGTTACCCGAAGAACACCGGGGAGCTGTTTTTT
>TRBJ1-2|13|-|TRBV9|-
CASSVTGISGYTF
TGTGCCAGCAGCGTAACAGGGATAAGCGGCTACACCTTC
>TRBJ2-1|16|-|TRBV5-6|-
CASRDGPGRSYNEQFF
TGTGCCAGCAGGGACGGACCGGGGCGCTCCTACAATGAGCAGTTCTTC
>TRBJ1-5|15|-|TRBV19|-
CASTWTARSNQPQHF
TGTGCCAGTACCTGGACGGCCCGGAGCAATCAGCCCCAGCATTTT
>TRBJ1-2|18|TRBD1|TRBV5-1|once
CASSSLSSPGQGIYGYTF
TGCGCCAGCAGCTCACTGTCATCTCCCGGACAGGGGATATATGGCTACACCTTC
>TRBJ1-2|13|-|TRBV7-9|-
CASSFDRRYGYTF
TGTGCCAGCAGCTTTGACAGGCGGTATGGCTACACCTTC
>TRBJ1-4|15|-|TRBV2|-
CASSEAFQAVVELFF
TGTGCCAGCAGTGAAGCCTTTCAAGCGGTAGTAGAACTGTTTTTT
>TRBJ1-2|14|-|TRBV5-1|-
CASSQGTPNYGYTF
TGCGCCAGCAGCCAGGGGACACCTAACTATGGCTACACCTTC
>TRBJ1-1|14|-|TRBV5-5|-
CASRLQQGNTEAFF
TGTGCCAGCAGGCTTCAACAGGGGAACACTGAAGCTTTCTTT
>TRBJ1-5|15|-|TRBV7-8|-
CASSLTGISNQPQHF
TGTGCCAGCAGCTTAACAGGGATTAGCAATCAGCCCCAGCATTTT
>TRBJ1-1|15|-|TRBV4-2|-
CASSQELGFFTEAFF
TGTGCCAGCAGCCAAGAATTAGGGTTCTTCACTGAAGCTTTCTTT
>TRBJ2-5|14|-|TRBV7-2|-
CASSPLGGQETQYF
TGTGCCAGCAGCCCACTAGGGGGGCAGGAGACCCAGTACTTC
>TRBJ1-6|14|-|TRBV6-5|-
CASSRDGPESPLHF
TGTGCCAGCAGCAGGGACGGCCCAGAGTCACCCCTCCACTTT
>TRBJ1-2|17|-|TRBV4-1|once
CASSQDQRVGTPYGYTF
TGCGCCAGCAGCCAAGATCAACGGGTAGGGACGCCCTATGGCTACACCTTC
>TRBJ1-2|12|-|TRBV12-3/TRBV12-4|few
CASSRAAYGYTF
TGTGCCAGCAGCCGAGCGGCTTATGGCTACACCTTC
>TRBJ1-4|14|-|TRBV19|-
CASSTGRDAEKLFF
TGTGCCAGTAGTACCGGCAGGGATGCAGAAAAACTGTTTTTT
>TRBJ1-2|15|-|TRBV10-3|-
CAIKPGDGGNYGYTF
TGTGCCATCAAACCAGGGGACGGAGGAAACTATGGCTACACCTTC
>TRBJ1-2|15|-|TRBV18|-
CASSPPAQEDYGYTF
TGTGCCAGCTCACCACCGGCACAAGAGGACTATGGCTACACCTTC
>TRBJ2-2|14|-|TRBV19|-
CASSLAVNTGELFF
TGTGCCAGTAGTTTGGCAGTCAACACCGGGGAGCTGTTTTTT
>TRBJ1-2|14|-|TRBV6-2/TRBV6-3|-
CASSKGMVLSGYTF
TGTGCCAGCAGCAAAGGAATGGTATTGTCTGGCTACACCTTC
>TRBJ2-1|16|TRBD2|TRBV7-3|-
CASSPTSGSSYNEQFF
TGTGCCAGCAGCCCCACTAGCGGGAGCTCCTACAATGAGCAGTTCTTC
>TRBJ1-4|15|TRBD1|TRBV5-1|-
CASSLEGQGNEKLFF
TGCGCCAGCAGCTTGGAAGGACAGGGTAATGAAAAACTGTTTTTT
>TRBJ1-1|14|TRBD1|TRBV28|-
CASRGTGMNTEAFF
TGTGCCAGCAGGGGGACAGGAATGAACACTGAAGCTTTCTTT